Sequencing of this T cell receptor (beta chain) was carried out in a study of PD-1 blockade in classical Hodgkin lymphoma. Sequencing was performed with immunoSEQ multiplex PCR; in TCRdb, only in-frame clones are kept and a portion is missing. The sample records some 13,000 clones, around nine tenths being singletons. Study results and limitations: For complete responders, baseline diversity was comparable to that of newly diagnosed patients.

About this clone: What it binds is unknown.

Each and every patient relapsed after autologous stem cell transplantation, and patients got differing brentuximab vedotin exposure. Trimming left V 3 bases short and J 4 bases short, with 8 bases between. The CDR3 is 13 amino acids. Germline V gene data show CDR1 as ENHRY and CDR2 as SYGVKD. The TCR sequence derives from a human donor with classical Hodgkin lymphoma. The material was peripheral blood mononuclear cells (PBMCs), obtained at baseline. The chain combines TRBV10-3 with TRBJ2-3; no clear D gene. The CDR3 bases are TGTGCCATCAGTGACGTCTCCGCAGATACGCAGTATTTT. Its translation: CAISDVSADTQYF.